This T cell receptor beta chain was recorded in a study of T-cell reconstitution after alpha-beta-depleted transplantation in children. During its preparation, the TCRbeta library received unique molecular identifiers. Each CDR3 protein is one row after TCRdb ran MiXCR on the PCR reads. Of 200,000 to 250,000 distinct CDR3 sequences listed, around 9.7% are singletons. This clonotype was detected many times. The material was PBMCs from the stem cell graft donor, obtained from the stem cell graft. This TCR derives from a human donor who donated a stem cell graft to a child with SCID.

This chain's CDR3 is CASSRAQATNEKLFF. The CDR3 DNA reads as TGTGCCAGCAGTAGGGCACAGGCAACTAATGAAAAACTGTTTTTT. The chain carries TRBV28 and TRBJ1-4; D may be TRBD1 (5 bases). CDR3 size: 15 residues. Trimming removed 5 bases at V and 0 bases at J, with 10 bases between. From germline, CDR1 is MDHEN and CDR2 SYDVKM. Full variable domain (outside the CDR3, taken from reference TRBV28 and TRBJ1-4): DVKVTQSSRYLVKRTGEKVFLECVQDMDHENMFWYRQDPGLGLRLIYFSYDVKMKEKGDIPEGYSVSREKKERFSLILESASTNQTSMYLCASSRAQATNEKLFFGSGTQLSVL.